These 20 T cell receptor beta chains were all obtained from the same sample, sequenced in a study of blood T cell repertoires in COVID-19. Clones were read by immunoSEQ multiplex PCR, and TCRdb kept only the in-frame ones, dropping some. The data show a few hundred thousand clones, 80% to 90% seen once. Sequences were obtained from PBMCs or T cells enriched from blood (not recorded which). The source is a young man who had recovered from COVID-19.

The chain uses TRBV10-3 and TRBJ2-1, with 11 bases fitting TRBD1. The CDR3 sequence is 14 residues long. Germline CDR1 is ENHRY and CDR2 is SYGVKD. V dropped 4 bases and J dropped 6; count of bases not matched to a gene: 2. The CDR3 protein is CAISGGTGGNEQFF. The CDR3 nucleotides are TGTGCCATCAGTGGGGGGACAGGGGGCAATGAGCAGTTCTTC.

The chain uses TRBV5-1 and TRBJ1-1; 10 bases agree with TRBD1. CDR1 is SGHRS and CDR2 is YFSETQ in the germline V gene. The CDR3 has 15 amino acids. J lost 3 bases, V lost 4 bases, and 6 bases had no gene match. The CDR3 DNA is TGCGCCAGCAGCGGACAGGGGGGAGGTTACACTGAAGCTTTCTTT. As protein: CASSGQGGGYTEAFF.

There are a few counts of this clone. The rearrangement joins TRBV15 to TRBJ1-5; perhaps TRBD1 as D (6 bases). There are 15 residues in the CDR3. Deletions cut 6 bases from V and 3 bases from J, with 15 bases between. Germline loops: CDR1 LNHNV, CDR2 YYDKDF (reference sequence). CDR3 residues: CATSRTADPNQPQHF. CDR3 in DNA: TGTGCCACCAGTCGGACAGCCGACCCCAATCAGCCCCAGCATTTT.

The chain has TRBV30 and TRBJ2-6; TRBD1 agrees at 8 bases. Trimming at V came to 4 bases and at J to 2 bases, leaving 10 bases not matched to a gene. There are 17 residues in the CDR3. Germline values: CDR1 GTSNPN, CDR2 SVGIG (reference sequence). Written as DNA, the CDR3 is TGTGCCTGGACCACACGGTTGGGACAGGCTGGGGCCAACGTCCTGACTTTC. Amino acid sequence: CAWTTRLGQAGANVLTF.

The chain recombines TRBV2 with TRBJ1-4; 7 bases agree with TRBD1. Germline values: CDR1 SNHLY, CDR2 FYNNEI. The length of the CDR3 is 14 residues. V lost 10 bases, J lost 8 bases, and 13 bases stayed unmatched. The DNA of the CDR3 is TGTGCCACCGACATCAGACAGGGCCGCGAAAAACTGTTTTTT. Translated, it gives CATDIRQGREKLFF.

The chain uses TRBV5-6 and TRBJ2-3; TRBD2 agrees at 11 bases. This CDR3 is 15 amino acids long. J gave up 1 base and V 5 bases, and 3 bases lay outside the gene matches. CDR1 and CDR2 from the germline V gene are SGHDT and YYEEEE. Here the CDR3 reads CASRTGLAGTDTQYF. As DNA, the CDR3 is TGTGCCAGCAGAACGGGACTAGCGGGCACAGATACGCAGTATTTT. Full variable domain (rest looked up from reference TRBV5-6 and TRBJ2-3): DAGVTQSPTHLIKTRGQQVTLRCSPKSGHDTVSWYQQALGQGPQFIFQYYEEEERQRGNFPDRFSGHQFPNYSSELNVNALLLGDSALYLCASRTGLAGTDTQYFGPGTRLTVL.

The table lists this clone with a count of one. The CDR3 loop reads CASSYGRLAGAPTDTQYF. The CDR3 nucleotides read TGTGCCAGCAGTTACGGTCGGCTAGCGGGGGCTCCTACAGATACGCAGTATTTT. This chain joins TRBV6-2 or TRBV6-3 and TRBJ2-3; 10 nucleotides line up with TRBD2. The CDR3 is 18 amino acids. J lost 3 bases, V lost 2 bases, and 11 bases had no gene match. Germline CDR1 reads MNHEY; CDR2 reads SVGEGT.

The chain has TRBV7-2 and TRBJ2-7; D remains unclear. V lost 2 bases and J 4 bases, leaving 12 bases between the germline ends. Germline assignment: CDR1 SGHTA and CDR2 FQGNSA. The CDR3 is 14 residues long. The CDR3 region is CASSLYGSAYEQYF. As DNA, the CDR3 is TGTGCCAGCAGCTTATACGGCAGCGCATACGAGCAGTACTTC.

This sequence joins TRBV18 and TRBJ1-4, with TRBD1 identical over 9 bases. CDR1 is KGHSH and CDR2 is LQKENI in the germline V gene. The CDR3 consists of 17 residues. The trim removed 4 bases at V and 1 base at J, leaving 7 bases unmatched. The chain's CDR3 is CASSRRTGEETNEKLFF. The CDR3 DNA follows: TGTGCCAGCTCACGCCGGACAGGGGAAGAAACTAATGAAAAACTGTTTTTT.

The rearrangement links TRBV10-3 to TRBJ2-3, with D uncertain. Per the germline V gene, CDR1 is ENHRY and CDR2 is SYGVKD. The CDR3 spans 12 residues. Trimming pared 5 bases from V and 6 bases from J, leaving 9 bases between. Written as DNA, the CDR3 is TGTGCCATCAGTCAGGTATCTGATACGCAGTATTTT. It codes for CAISQVSDTQYF.

This clone appeared once. The chain links TRBV11-2 to TRBJ1-1; 8 bases map to TRBD1. Per the germline V gene, CDR1 is SGHAT and CDR2 is FQNNGV. The length of the CDR3 is 18 residues. V lost 4 bases, J lost 1 base, and 14 bases stayed unmatched. CDR3 sequence: CASSSYTQGGWANTEAFF. The CDR3 coding sequence is TGTGCCAGCAGCTCCTATACACAGGGGGGGTGGGCGAACACTGAAGCTTTCTTT.

This clone was counted a few times. The rearrangement links TRBV5-1 to TRBJ2-5, with 12 bases aligning to TRBD1. This CDR3 spans 16 amino acids. The ends lost 4 bases at V and 2 bases at J; junction bases unmatched: 6. Per germline, CDR1 SGHRS and CDR2 YFSETQ. The CDR3 here is CASSPGTGGYQETQYF. The CDR3 DNA sequence: TGCGCCAGCAGCCCGGGGACAGGGGGCTATCAAGAGACCCAGTACTTC.

The V and J genes are TRBV7-9 and TRBJ2-3; 15 bases fit TRBD2. The CDR3 length is 17 residues. CDR1 and CDR2 (germline): SEHNR, FQNEAQ (reference sequence). Unmatched junction bases numbered 8, after V lost 5 bases and J lost 5 bases. The CDR3 region has the DNA TGTGCCAGCAGCCCCCCGGGACTAGCGGGGGGAGGAGATACGCAGTATTTT. It translates to CASSPPGLAGGGDTQYF.

The chain employs TRBV25-1 and TRBJ1-1, with TRBD1 matching over 7 bases. The CDR3 length is 15 residues. Trimming cost V 3 bases and J 4 bases; bases outside gene matches: 8. The germline gives CDR1 MGHDK, CDR2 SYGVNS. CDR3 residues: CASSDRTGTTTEAFF. The CDR3 DNA sequence: TGTGCCAGCAGTGACCGGACAGGTACGACCACTGAAGCTTTCTTT.

This sequence joins TRBV5-1 and TRBJ2-2; D gene ambiguous. The germline V gene encodes CDR1 SGHRS and CDR2 YFSETQ. The CDR3 contains 13 residues. V was cut by 2 bases and J by 4 bases, with 6 bases left in between. The CDR3 DNA sequence: TGCGCCAGCAGCTTCGCTAGCACCGGGGAGCTGTTTTTT. Amino acid sequence: CASSFASTGELFF.

V and J are TRBV5-1 and TRBJ1-3; D not certain. Trimming stripped 5 bases from V and 3 bases from J, with 9 bases between. The germline V gene encodes CDR1 SGHRS and CDR2 YFSETQ. The CDR3 has 13 amino acids. The DNA of the CDR3 is TGCGCCAGCAGACCGGGTGATGGAAACACCATATATTTT. Encoded protein: CASRPGDGNTIYF. Combining the CDR3 with reference TRBV5-1 and TRBJ1-3 gives the whole variable domain KAGVTQTPRYLIKTRGQQVTLSCSPISGHRSVSWYQQTPGQGLQFLFEYFSETQRNKGNFPGRFSGRQFSNSRSEMNVSTLELGDSALYLCASRPGDGNTIYFGEGSWLTVV.

The chain recombines TRBV4-2 with TRBJ2-2; TRBD2 might be the D (7 bases). Trimming stripped 1 base from V and 3 bases from J, with 15 bases between. This CDR3 region has 17 residues. In germline, CDR1 is LGHNA, CDR2 YNFKEQ. As DNA, the CDR3 is TGTGCCAGCAGCCAAGGTAACAGGGCGGGAGACACCGGGGAGCTGTTTTTT. It yields the protein CASSQGNRAGDTGELFF.

The rearrangement joins TRBV9 to TRBJ2-7; tentatively, D is TRBD2 (5 bases). Trimming cost V 4 bases and J 6 bases, with 14 bases left between them. The CDR3 runs 13 residues. Germline V lookup: CDR1 SGDLS, CDR2 YYNGEE. The CDR3 sequence is CASSPAEGTEQYF. CDR3 nucleotides: TGTGCCAGCAGCCCGGCCGAGGGCACCGAGCAGTACTTC.

The gene calls are TRBV4-1 and TRBJ2-3; D gene unclear. Germline assignment: CDR1 MGHRA and CDR2 YSYEKL. Trimming left V 4 bases short and J 0 bases short, with 14 bases between. The CDR3 contains 16 residues. CDR3: CASSPSSRPSTDTQYF. The CDR3 DNA sequence: TGCGCCAGCAGCCCATCCAGCAGGCCTAGCACAGATACGCAGTATTTT.

The CDR3 loop is CSGQGAGGNTIYF. In DNA, the CDR3 is TGCAGCGGACAGGGGGCAGGAGGAAACACCATATATTTT. The chain carries TRBV29-1 and TRBJ1-3, with 10 nucleotides matching TRBD1. The CDR3 covers 13 residues. Germline assignment: CDR1 SQVTM and CDR2 ANQGSEA. V was pared by 7 bases and J by 4 bases, with 4 bases of the junction left unmatched.